The 25 T cell receptor beta chains reported below all come from one sample, sequenced in a study of blood T cell repertoires in COVID-19. Sequencing was performed with immunoSEQ multiplex PCR; in TCRdb, only in-frame clones are kept and a portion is missing. Of under 200,000 clones listed, about three quarters are singletons. The sample comprised peripheral blood. The receptors originated from a man aged 60 to 69 with acute or convalescent COVID-19.

This chain connects TRBV11-1 to TRBJ2-7; 7 positions match TRBD1. V trimming: 1 base; J trimming: 4 bases; junction bases outside the gene matches: 1. Per the germline V gene, CDR1 is SGHAT and CDR2 is FQDESV (reference sequence). This CDR3 has 13 residues. For the CDR3, the DNA is TGTGCCAGCAGCTTAGGGGACAGATACGAGCAGTACTTC. Translating gives CASSLGDRYEQYF.

In nucleotides, the CDR3 is TGTGCCAGCAGCTTAGTGGGGCAGGAGCAGTTCTTC. This encodes CASSLVGQEQFF. The rearrangement joins TRBV11-2 to TRBJ2-1; possible D gene TRBD1, 5 bases. V was trimmed by 1 base and J by 10 bases, leaving 8 bases between them. Germline V CDR1 and CDR2: SGHAT, FQNNGV. The CDR3 extends over 12 amino acids.

The rearrangement uses TRBV11-1 and TRBJ2-1; 7 nucleotides align to TRBD1. There are 15 residues in the CDR3. From germline, CDR1 is SGHAT and CDR2 FQDESV (reference sequence). The trim removed 7 bases at V and 0 bases at J, leaving 6 bases unmatched. The CDR3 loop reads CASIGQASSYNEQFF. CDR3 DNA sequence: TGTGCCAGCATCGGACAGGCCAGCTCCTACAATGAGCAGTTCTTC.

V usage is TRBV2 and J usage is TRBJ1-4; unclear D gene. Germline loops: CDR1 SNHLY, CDR2 FYNNEI. V lost 7 bases to trimming and J lost 4 bases, with 10 bases between them. The CDR3 runs 13 residues. Here the CDR3 reads CASIRAVNEKLFF. The CDR3 DNA reads TGTGCCAGCATTAGAGCCGTTAATGAAAAACTGTTTTTT.

V usage is TRBV28 and J usage is TRBJ2-2, with 9 bases aligning to TRBD2. The CDR3 sequence is 16 residues long. Looked up from germline, CDR1 is MDHEN and CDR2 is SYDVKM. Trimming at V came to 8 bases and at J to 1 base, leaving 8 bases not matched to a gene. The CDR3 DNA follows: TGTGCCAGCCGGGCTAGCGGGGCCTTGAACACCGGGGAGCTGTTTTTT. Its protein product is CASRASGALNTGELFF.

The chain recombines TRBV19 with TRBJ2-4, with 8 bases that match TRBD1. The CDR3 spans 15 residues. Germline-derived CDR1 and CDR2 are LNHDA and SQIVND (reference sequence). The ends lost 3 bases at V and 5 bases at J; junction bases unmatched: 6. CDR3 DNA sequence: TGTGCCAGTAGTATGACCGACAGGGGACAAAACATTCAGTACTTC. It codes for CASSMTDRGQNIQYF.

This clone was seen a few times. V is TRBV19 and J is TRBJ1-5; TRBD1 might be the D (5 bases). V was trimmed by 5 bases and J by 3 bases, leaving 11 bases between them. The CDR3 runs 14 residues. From germline, CDR1 is LNHDA and CDR2 SQIVND (reference sequence). Here the CDR3 reads CASSARQINQPQHF. In nucleotides, the CDR3 is TGTGCCAGTAGTGCCCGACAGATCAATCAGCCCCAGCATTTT.

V gene TRBV7-2 combines with J gene TRBJ1-5; TRBD1 agrees at 9 bases. Per the germline V gene, CDR1 is SGHTA and CDR2 is FQGNSA. The junction had 6 bases not matched to a gene; V was cut back by 5 bases and J by 4 bases. The CDR3 sequence is 15 residues long. The CDR3 loop reads CASSQKTGGNQPQHF. The CDR3 nucleotides read TGTGCCAGCAGCCAGAAGACAGGGGGGAATCAGCCCCAGCATTTT. Full variable domain (remainder filled in from reference TRBV7-2 and TRBJ1-5): GAGVSQSPSNKVTEKGKDVELRCDPISGHTALYWYRQSLGQGLEFLIYFQGNSAPDKSGLPSDRFSAERTGGSVSTLTIQRTQQEDSAVYLCASSQKTGGNQPQHFGDGTRLSIL.

The chain employs TRBV6-5 and TRBJ1-1; D gene unclear. Trimming took 6 bases from V and 0 from J, leaving 11 bases between them. CDR3 length equals 14 residues. In germline, CDR1 is MNHEY, CDR2 SVGAGI. CDR3 coding DNA: TGTGCCAGCAGACAGTTATATATGAACACTGAAGCTTTCTTT. Protein product: CASRQLYMNTEAFF.

The chain carries TRBV7-2 and TRBJ2-3; D perhaps matches TRBD2 (7 bases). With 2 bases removed from V and 5 bases from J, the gap between germline ends came to 14 bases. The germline V gene encodes CDR1 SGHTA and CDR2 FQGNSA. The CDR3 spans 15 residues. The CDR3: CASSLRGGAGDTQYF. The CDR3, as DNA: TGTGCCAGCAGCTTAAGGGGGGGGGCCGGAGATACGCAGTATTTT.

A few counts support this clone. This sequence joins TRBV7-9 and TRBJ1-1; weak D call: TRBD1 (5 bases). There are 17 residues in the CDR3. V gave up 2 bases and J gave up 4 bases, with 20 bases separating them. Germline V lookup: CDR1 SEHNR, CDR2 FQNEAQ (reference sequence). Here the CDR3 DNA reads TGTGCCAGCAGCTTAAGAGGTCAGGGCGATGATGCCACTGAAGCTTTCTTT. Translated: CASSLRGQGDDATEAFF.

The chain joins TRBV2 to TRBJ1-6; D gene unclear. The CDR3 sequence is 14 residues long. Trimming cost V 4 bases and J 10 bases, with 14 bases left between them. The germline V gene encodes CDR1 SNHLY and CDR2 FYNNEI. The CDR3 is CASSAMRENSPLHF. The CDR3 coding sequence is TGTGCCAGCAGTGCGATGAGGGAAAACTCACCCCTCCACTTT.

J is TRBJ1-2 and V is TRBV7-3; TRBD1 matches at 8 bases. The CDR3 is made up of 14 amino acids. Trimming cost V 4 bases and J 2 bases; bases outside gene matches: 3. Germline V gives CDR1 SGHTA, CDR2 FQGTGA. The CDR3 nucleotides are TGTGCCAGCAGCTCTGGGACAGGCAACTATGGCTACACCTTC. Protein product: CASSSGTGNYGYTF. Combining the CDR3 with reference TRBV7-3 and TRBJ1-2 gives the whole variable domain GAGVSQTPSNKVTEKGKYVELRCDPISGHTALYWYRQSLGQGPEFLIYFQGTGAADDSGLPNDRFFAVRPEGSVSTLKIQRTERGDSAVYLCASSSGTGNYGYTFGSGTRLTVV.

V gene TRBV19 combines with J gene TRBJ2-3; 8 nucleotides align to TRBD2. CDR3 length: 15 amino acids. J was trimmed by 2 bases and V by 3 bases; bases with no gene match: 4. CDR1 is LNHDA and CDR2 is SQIVND in the germline V gene (reference sequence). The CDR3 reads CASSIGGGHTDTQYF. CDR3 bases: TGTGCCAGTAGTATCGGGGGGGGGCACACAGATACGCAGTATTTT.

The V and J genes are TRBV18 and TRBJ2-7, with 10 bases lining up with TRBD1. CDR3 size: 16 residues. Germline values: CDR1 KGHSH, CDR2 LQKENI. V gave up 5 bases and J gave up 3 bases; unmatched junction bases: 10. The CDR3 nucleotides are TGTGCCAGCTCAGTTACCGGGACAGGGGTTAGCTACGAGCAGTACTTC. Its translation is CASSVTGTGVSYEQYF.

This clone was recorded a few times. This chain joins TRBV9 and TRBJ1-2, with TRBD1 matching over 9 bases. The V gene end was trimmed by 4 bases and the J gene end by 5 bases; junction bases not matched to a gene: 6. This CDR3 is 14 amino acids long. The germline V gene encodes CDR1 SGDLS and CDR2 YYNGEE. CDR3 region: CASSTTGGKYGYTF. The CDR3 DNA is TGTGCCAGCAGCACAACAGGGGGCAAGTATGGCTACACCTTC.

The rearrangement links TRBV21-1 to TRBJ2-3; the table's TRBD1 call for D was not verified on the DNA. TRBV21-1 represents a pseudogene. The CDR3 spans 13 residues. The CDR3 reads CASSTQGADTQYF. The CDR3 nucleotides read TGTGCCAGCAGCACCCAGGGGGCAGATACGCAGTATTTT.

The chain carries TRBV6-5 and TRBJ1-2; 7 bases are a match to TRBD1. CDR1 MNHEY and CDR2 SVGAGI come from the germline V gene. V shed 6 bases and J 8 bases; nucleotides not matched to a gene: 9. The CDR3 covers 13 residues. The CDR3 DNA follows: TGTGCCAGCAGCTACGACAGGGCCCTGGGCTACACCTTC. Its translation: CASSYDRALGYTF.

This chain connects TRBV5-1 to TRBJ1-4; no reliable D call. The V gene's germline CDR1 is SGHRS and CDR2 YFSETQ. The V end lost 0 bases, the J end lost 4 bases, and 7 bases lay between the germline ends. The CDR3 consists of 14 residues. The CDR3 nucleotides read TGCGCCAGCAGCTTGGGGCAGTATAATGAAAAACTGTTTTTT. This sequence encodes CASSLGQYNEKLFF.

V and J are TRBV5-4 and TRBJ1-1, with 8 bases fitting TRBD1. The CDR3 consists of 12 residues. V lost 2 bases, J lost 11 bases, and 5 bases stayed unmatched. Germline V gene sequence: CDR1 SGHNT, CDR2 YYREEE (reference sequence). CDR3 region: CASSFWTGRAFF. The CDR3 nucleotides are TGTGCCAGCAGCTTCTGGACAGGGAGGGCTTTCTTT.

The rearrangement links TRBV6-2 or TRBV6-3 to TRBJ1-2; 7 bases align to TRBD1. CDR1 is MNHEY, CDR2 SVGEGT, per germline. The junction had 0 bases not matched to a gene; V was cut back by 0 bases and J by 5 bases. The CDR3 sequence is 13 residues long. CDR3 DNA: TGTGCCAGCAGTTACTCCAGGGGGTATGGCTACACCTTC. Translation: CASSYSRGYGYTF.

The chain carries TRBV16 and TRBJ1-1; TRBD1 aligns across 7 bases. The CDR3 length is 14 residues. In germline, CDR1 is KGHSY, CDR2 FQNENV. After removal of 2 bases from V and 5 bases from J, the junction contained 5 bases not matched to a gene. The chain's CDR3 is CASSQDDRETEAFF. The CDR3 nucleotides are TGTGCCAGCAGCCAAGACGACAGGGAAACTGAAGCTTTCTTT.

This sequence joins TRBV2 and TRBJ1-4; D remains unclear. The CDR3 has 14 residues. Germline CDR1 reads SNHLY; CDR2 reads FYNNEI. V lost 7 bases and J lost 5, with 14 bases in between. The CDR3 region has the DNA TGTGCCAGCACCCGCGAGGGAGTGAATGAAAAACTGTTTTTT. Its translation: CASTREGVNEKLFF.

J is TRBJ1-1 and V is TRBV10-3; 8 bases are a match to TRBD1. Germline V CDR1 and CDR2: ENHRY, SYGVKD. The CDR3 sequence is 16 residues long. V trimming: 2 bases; J trimming: 3 bases; junction bases outside the gene matches: 8. The CDR3 coding sequence is TGTGCCATCAGTGAGAGGGGGACAGGATTGGACACTGAAGCTTTCTTT. Residues: CAISERGTGLDTEAFF.

This chain links TRBV2 with TRBJ2-1, with a weak D call TRBD2 (7 bases). The CDR3 loop spans 15 amino acids. CDR1 SNHLY and CDR2 FYNNEI come from the germline V gene. The V and J ends lost 9 bases and 7 bases respectively, with 22 bases between them. CDR3 protein: CASGGPGGALNEQFF. DNA of the CDR3: TGTGCCAGTGGGGGGCCGGGGGGCGCTTTGAATGAGCAGTTCTTC.